A single sample gave rise to the 29 T cell receptor beta chains below, sequenced in a study of T cell responses to AZD1222 COVID-19 vaccine. The protocol was immunoSEQ multiplex PCR, while the TCRdb copy is restricted to in-frame clones and leaves out a portion. The sample holds about 150,000 clones, around 86% seen once. Specimen: peripheral blood, collected 28 days after the second AZD1222 dose. The receptor set was obtained from an adult who received the AZD1222 COVID-19 vaccine.

The V gene is TRBV9, the J gene TRBJ2-3; unclear D gene. Germline V gene sequence: CDR1 SGDLS, CDR2 YYNGEE. This CDR3 contains 14 residues. Trimming stripped 0 bases from V and 6 bases from J, with 11 bases between. Here the CDR3 reads CASSVDLVGDTQYF. The CDR3 DNA is TGTGCCAGCAGCGTAGATCTAGTAGGGGATACGCAGTATTTT.

The V call is TRBV28, the J call TRBJ2-1; a possible D gene is TRBD1 (5 bases). Germline V gene lookup returns CDR1 MDHEN and CDR2 SYDVKM. V lost 5 bases and J 0 bases, leaving 17 bases between the germline ends. This CDR3 has 17 amino acids. The CDR3 DNA sequence: TGTGCCAGCAGTGGCCCTTCAGACAGAAGCTCCTACAATGAGCAGTTCTTC. Amino acids: CASSGPSDRSSYNEQFF.

The rearrangement uses TRBV6-2 or TRBV6-3 and TRBJ2-2; the D gene is possibly TRBD1 (6 bases). This CDR3 has 16 residues. Germline CDR1 and CDR2: MNHEY and SVGEGT. The V end lost 1 base, the J end lost 4 bases, and 13 bases lay between the germline ends. CDR3 DNA sequence: TGTGCCAGCAGTTACTTTGGGGGCGCGGGCACCGGGGAGCTGTTTTTT. It translates to CASSYFGGAGTGELFF.

V is TRBV3-1 (or the pseudogene TRBV3-2) and J is TRBJ1-3; D is perhaps TRBD1 (5 bases). Trimming cost V 4 bases and J 0 bases, with 13 bases left between them. Germline lookup yields CDR1 LGHDT and CDR2 YNNKEL (reference sequence). This CDR3 comprises 16 residues. The CDR3 sequence: CASSLNRPSSGNTIYF. Written as DNA, the CDR3 is TGTGCCAGCAGCCTCAACAGGCCGAGCTCTGGAAACACCATATATTTT.

The V and J genes are TRBV24-1 and TRBJ2-5; D is perhaps TRBD2 (5 bases). The CDR3 extends over 14 amino acids. Germline assignment: CDR1 KGHDR and CDR2 SFDVKD. Trimming took off 4 bases at V and 7 bases at J, with 15 bases between the two ends. DNA for the CDR3: TGTGCCACCAGTGACCGTTCTGGGAGCGGGACCCAGTACTTC. This encodes CATSDRSGSGTQYF.

The rearrangement joins TRBV5-4 to TRBJ1-2; TRBD1 aligns across 8 bases. In germline, CDR1 is SGHNT, CDR2 YYREEE (reference sequence). This CDR3 contains 13 residues. The V segment lost 4 bases and the J segment 8 bases; nucleotides outside the gene matches: 7. The chain's CDR3 is CASSLQGGVGYTF. CDR3 bases: TGTGCCAGCAGCCTACAGGGGGGGGTAGGCTACACCTTC.

The V gene is TRBV7-9, the J gene TRBJ1-2, with TRBD1 matching 8 bases. Per germline, CDR1 SEHNR and CDR2 FQNEAQ (reference sequence). The junction had 10 bases not matched to a gene; V was cut back by 5 bases and J by 2 bases. The CDR3 totals 16 residues. The DNA of the CDR3 is TGTGCCAGCAGCACCTTAGGGAGGACAGGGAACTATGGCTACACCTTC. The encoded protein is CASSTLGRTGNYGYTF.

The chain uses TRBV27 and TRBJ2-7; D gene ambiguous. Trimming took 2 bases from V and 0 from J, leaving 8 bases between them. The CDR3 length is 14 residues. CDR1 is MNHEY, CDR2 SMNVEV, per germline (reference sequence). DNA of the CDR3: TGTGCCAGCAGTTTACTCCCTGGCTCCTACGAGCAGTACTTC. As protein: CASSLLPGSYEQYF.

This chain links TRBV5-1 with TRBJ2-2; TRBD1 aligns across 11 bases. Germline-derived CDR1 and CDR2 are SGHRS and YFSETQ. The CDR3 runs 16 residues. The J segment lost 4 bases and the V segment lost 6 bases, leaving 8 bases of the junction unmatched. The CDR3 DNA follows: TGCGCCAGCACGCCTCAGGGGACAGGGGGCACCGGGGAGCTGTTTTTT. It is translated as CASTPQGTGGTGELFF.

This clone was counted a few times. The V gene is TRBV7-2, the J gene TRBJ2-7; TRBD2 might be the D (5 bases). CDR3 size: 13 residues. The germline V gene has CDR1 SGHTA and CDR2 FQGNSA. Deletions cut 0 bases from V and 6 bases from J, with 9 bases between. The CDR3 spells CASSLARRTEQYF. For the CDR3, the DNA is TGTGCCAGCAGCTTAGCGCGGAGGACCGAGCAGTACTTC.

The CDR3 DNA is TGCGCCAGCAGCTTGTCAGGGGTCCCCTACAATGAGCAGTTCTTC. It encodes CASSLSGVPYNEQFF. This chain links TRBV5-1 with TRBJ2-1, with a weak D call TRBD1 (6 bases). V was trimmed by 1 base and J by 2 bases, leaving 10 bases between them. The CDR3 sequence is 15 residues long. CDR1 is SGHRS, CDR2 YFSETQ, per germline.

The chain uses TRBV2 and TRBJ2-2; D gene uncertain. This CDR3 is built from 15 residues. V dropped 8 bases and J dropped 4 bases, with 17 bases sitting between them. Germline loops: CDR1 SNHLY, CDR2 FYNNEI. The CDR3 spells CASRPGLQVTGELFF. The CDR3 DNA is TGTGCCAGCCGCCCTGGTCTGCAGGTCACCGGGGAGCTGTTTTTT.

The gene calls are TRBV9 and TRBJ1-1, with D unclear. The CDR3 is 15 amino acids. Germline assignment: CDR1 SGDLS and CDR2 YYNGEE. Trimming pared 0 bases from V and 3 bases from J, leaving 12 bases between. CDR3 region: CASSVGLRRDTEAFF. In nucleotides, the CDR3 is TGTGCCAGCAGCGTAGGACTCAGAAGGGACACTGAAGCTTTCTTT.

The chain has TRBV3-1 (or the pseudogene TRBV3-2) and TRBJ1-2; possibly TRBD1 for D (5 bases). The V and J ends lost 6 bases and 8 bases respectively, with 13 bases between them. Germline V gene data show CDR1 as LGHDT and CDR2 as YNNKEL (reference sequence). There are 12 residues in the CDR3. As DNA, the CDR3 is TGTGCCAGCAGTGGAGGGGCGTTCGGCTACACCTTC. Translation gives CASSGGAFGYTF.

The genes are TRBV5-1 and TRBJ2-7; D gene unclear. Trimming removed 6 bases from V and 2 bases from J, with 6 bases in between. The CDR3 consists of 11 residues. Germline loops: CDR1 SGHRS, CDR2 YFSETQ. The CDR3 nucleotides are TGCGCCAGCAAGCGAGCCTACGAGCAGTACTTC. Translation: CASKRAYEQYF.

The chain employs TRBV28 and TRBJ1-2; TRBD1 is a possible D gene (5 bases). The ends were cut back, 4 bases at V and 8 bases at J, with 11 bases in the middle. Germline CDR1 MDHEN, CDR2 SYDVKM. The CDR3 loop spans 12 amino acids. Here the CDR3 DNA reads TGTGCCAGCAGTTCGCAGCGGGACGGCTACACCTTC. Protein product: CASSSQRDGYTF.

This rearrangement joins TRBV3-1 (or the pseudogene TRBV3-2) to TRBJ2-3; the D is unclear. The CDR3 runs 14 residues. Trimming removed 4 bases from V and 6 bases from J, with 14 bases in between. CDR1 is LGHDT, CDR2 YNNKEL, per germline (reference sequence). CDR3 nucleotides: TGTGCCAGCAGCCCCCGACTCAAGACGGATACGCAGTATTTT. Protein sequence: CASSPRLKTDTQYF.

This chain connects TRBV30 to TRBJ1-1, with no clear D. CDR1 and CDR2 (germline): GTSNPN, SVGIG (reference sequence). The CDR3 loop spans 13 amino acids. Trimming stripped 0 bases from V and 3 bases from J, with 8 bases between. The CDR3: CAWSVLGDTEAFF. In DNA, the CDR3 is TGTGCCTGGAGTGTGCTCGGAGACACTGAAGCTTTCTTT.

V is TRBV6-5 and J is TRBJ1-5; D is perhaps TRBD1 (5 bases). The germline V and J ends were trimmed by 8 bases and 1 base, with 9 bases remaining between them. Per the germline V gene, CDR1 is MNHEY and CDR2 is SVGAGI. The length of the CDR3 is 13 residues. CDR3 sequence: CASAGSSNQPQHF. The CDR3 DNA is TGTGCCAGCGCAGGGTCCAGCAATCAGCCCCAGCATTTT.

This rearrangement joins TRBV2 to TRBJ2-4; 8 nucleotides agree with TRBD1. The junction had 6 bases not matched to a gene; V was cut back by 4 bases and J by 7 bases. Germline CDR1 is SNHLY and CDR2 is FYNNEI. The CDR3 is 14 residues long. The CDR3 reads CASSADRASNIQYF. For the CDR3, the DNA is TGTGCCAGCAGTGCGGACAGGGCTTCGAACATTCAGTACTTC.

The gene calls are TRBV5-1 and TRBJ1-2; no reliable D call. The CDR3 has 11 amino acids. Germline V gene data show CDR1 as SGHRS and CDR2 as YFSETQ. The V end lost 2 bases, the J end lost 8 bases, and 7 bases lay between the germline ends. The CDR3, as DNA: TGCGCCAGCAGCTTAGGCGGGGGCTACACCTTC. The encoded protein is CASSLGGGYTF.

This clone was counted only a few times. The chain joins TRBV6-2 or TRBV6-3 to TRBJ2-4; 7 bases align to TRBD1. The CDR3 consists of 16 residues. Germline-derived CDR1 and CDR2 are MNHEY and SVGEGT. Trimming cost V 6 bases and J 0 bases; bases outside gene matches: 8. CDR3 DNA sequence: TGTGCCAGCAGCCAACAGGGGATGGGAGCCAAAAACATTCAGTACTTC. It codes for CASSQQGMGAKNIQYF.

The sample holds one count of this clone. The chain is built from TRBV11-2 and TRBJ1-1; no clear D. Germline lookup yields CDR1 SGHAT and CDR2 FQNNGV. This CDR3 comprises 11 residues. V lost 2 bases and J lost 12, with 10 bases in between. DNA for the CDR3: TGTGCCAGCAGCTTAAGGTCAAAAACTTTCTTT. Its protein is CASSLRSKTFF.

This chain connects TRBV5-4 to TRBJ1-2; 7 nucleotides agree with TRBD1. With 3 bases clipped from V and 3 bases from J, the junction kept 8 bases outside the gene matches. The CDR3 sequence is 15 residues long. The germline CDR1 and CDR2 sequences are SGHNT and YYREEE (reference sequence). CDR3: CASSSRDRRDYGYTF. DNA for the CDR3: TGTGCCAGCAGCTCCCGGGACAGAAGAGACTATGGCTACACCTTC.

This rearrangement joins TRBV7-8 to TRBJ2-7, with 7 bases matching TRBD1. The CDR3 has 13 residues. Germline assignment: CDR1 SGHVS and CDR2 FQNEAQ. J gave up 7 bases and V 5 bases, and 8 bases lay outside the gene matches. The CDR3 here is CASSPERGREQYF. CDR3 nucleotides: TGTGCCAGCAGCCCCGAGAGGGGGCGAGAGCAGTACTTC. The whole variable domain, remainder taken from reference TRBV7-8 and TRBJ2-7, is GAGVSQSPRYKVAKRGQDVALRCDPISGHVSLFWYQQALGQGPEFLTYFQNEAQLDKSGLPSDRFFAERPEGSVSTLKIQRTQQEDSAVYLCASSPERGREQYFGPGTRLTVT.

This chain's CDR3 is CASSFGGSIYGYTF. The CDR3 DNA is TGTGCCAGCAGTTTTGGCGGATCCATCTATGGCTACACCTTC. J is TRBJ1-2 and V is TRBV28; D is ambiguous. The CDR3 is made up of 14 amino acids. Trimming stripped 3 bases from V and 4 bases from J, with 12 bases between. Germline V gene lookup returns CDR1 MDHEN and CDR2 SYDVKM.

J is TRBJ1-1 and V is TRBV3-1 (or the pseudogene TRBV3-2); D gene ambiguous. The germline V gene has CDR1 LGHDT and CDR2 YNNKEL (reference sequence). The CDR3 sequence is 13 residues long. Trimming stripped 1 base from V and 1 base from J, with 4 bases between. The CDR3 loop is CASSQGRNTEAFF. The DNA of the CDR3 is TGTGCCAGCAGCCAAGGCAGGAACACTGAAGCTTTCTTT.

DNA of the CDR3: TGCAGCGTCGGGAGGAAGACAGGCAATTCAGAGACCCAGTACTTC. Protein sequence: CSVGRKTGNSETQYF. The V gene is TRBV29-1, the J gene TRBJ2-5, with D tentatively TRBD2 (7 bases). Germline V gene sequence: CDR1 SQVTM, CDR2 ANQGSEA. V was clipped by 6 bases and J by 4 bases, with 21 bases between them. The CDR3 extends over 15 amino acids.

The rearrangement joins TRBV4-1 to TRBJ2-2; 7 bases are shared with TRBD1. CDR3 length: 14 residues. V lost 0 bases to trimming and J lost 6 bases; unmatched junction nucleotides: 1. From germline, CDR1 is MGHRA and CDR2 YSYEKL. CDR3 amino acids: CASSQETGPGELFF. The CDR3 DNA sequence: TGCGCCAGCAGCCAAGAGACAGGGCCCGGGGAGCTGTTTTTT.